Shown below are 14 T cell receptor beta chains from a single sample sequenced in a study of T cell repertoires in cytomegalovirus infection. TCRdb passed the reads through MiXCR, listing each CDR3 protein once. The sample shows about 740,000 distinct CDR3 sequences, 35% of them seen only once. The sample comprised PBMCs. These TCRs come from a human donor in good health (CMV status not recorded). Some clones in this sample may be carry-over from other donors' samples.

In its sample, this clonotype was seen a few times. V gene TRBV2 combines with J gene TRBJ1-5; 8 nucleotides align to TRBD1. There are 15 residues in the CDR3. The trim removed 2 bases at V and 7 bases at J, leaving 7 bases unmatched. CDR1 is SNHLY and CDR2 is FYNNEI in the germline V gene. The chain's CDR3 is CASSESGDRWQPQHF. CDR3 sequence (DNA): TGTGCCAGCAGTGAAAGTGGGGACAGGTGGCAGCCCCAGCATTTT.

This chain joins TRBV6-1 and TRBJ2-2; 10 bases are shared with TRBD1. The CDR3 runs 18 residues. Per germline, CDR1 MNHNS and CDR2 SASEGT. V shed 2 bases, J shed 0 bases, and the junction held 6 bases outside the gene matches. The CDR3 DNA reads as TGTGCCAGCAGTGAAAGAGCGACAGGGGGCGCGAACACCGGGGAGCTGTTTTTT. It encodes CASSERATGGANTGELFF.

The chain employs TRBV12-3 or TRBV12-4 and TRBJ1-2; D not certain. The CDR3 loop spans 15 amino acids. Trimming took off 2 bases at V and 3 bases at J, with 13 bases between the two ends. The CDR3 nucleotides are TGTGCCAGCAGTTTAAAGGGAGACCCATACTATGGCTACACCTTC. This codes for CASSLKGDPYYGYTF.

The V and J genes are TRBV2 and TRBJ2-1, with D possibly called TRBD1 or TRBD2 (6 bases each). This CDR3 has 16 residues. Trimming removed 4 bases from V and 3 bases from J, with 16 bases in between. CDR1 and CDR2 from the germline V gene are SNHLY and FYNNEI. CDR3 protein: CASSGLRGVRYNEQFF. Here the CDR3 DNA reads TGTGCCAGCAGTGGCCTTAGGGGGGTACGCTACAATGAGCAGTTCTTC. Full variable domain (outside the CDR3, taken from reference TRBV2 and TRBJ2-1): EPEVTQTPSHQVTQMGQEVILRCVPISNHLYFYWYRQILGQKVEFLVSFYNNEISEKSEIFDDQFSVERPDGSNFTLKIRSTKLEDSAMYFCASSGLRGVRYNEQFFGPGTRLTVL.

CDR3 bases: TGCAGCGTGCCCGACAGGGGGGGAGTCTATGGCTACACCTTC. This gives the protein CSVPDRGGVYGYTF. The genes are TRBV29-1 and TRBJ1-2; 9 bases fit TRBD1. V shed 6 bases and J 4 bases; nucleotides not matched to a gene: 9. Germline assignment: CDR1 SQVTM and CDR2 ANQGSEA. This CDR3 comprises 14 residues.

This chain connects TRBV15 to TRBJ1-2; D not certain. Trimming pared 0 bases from V and 5 bases from J, leaving 7 bases between. CDR1 LNHNV and CDR2 YYDKDF come from the germline V gene (reference sequence). CDR3 size: 13 residues. This CDR3 reads CATSRDQQYGYTF. Written as DNA, the CDR3 is TGTGCCACCAGCAGAGATCAACAGTATGGCTACACCTTC.

The V call is TRBV5-6, the J call TRBJ2-3, with D perhaps TRBD2 (6 bases). CDR1 and CDR2 (germline): SGHDT, YYEEEE. The V end lost 0 bases, the J end lost 2 bases, and 13 bases lay between the germline ends. The CDR3 extends over 16 amino acids. CDR3 bases: TGTGCCAGCAGCTTGGGCGGGGACTTCGTCACAGATACGCAGTATTTT. It encodes CASSLGGDFVTDTQYF. The variable domain in full, completed from reference TRBV5-6 and TRBJ2-3, reads DAGVTQSPTHLIKTRGQQVTLRCSPKSGHDTVSWYQQALGQGPQFIFQYYEEEERQRGNFPDRFSGHQFPNYSSELNVNALLLGDSALYLCASSLGGDFVTDTQYFGPGTRLTVL.

On this clonotype: Mismatch with germline at one junction end may stem from a read error. The chain links TRBV7-3 to TRBJ1-2; D is possibly TRBD1 (6 bases). CDR3 size: 15 residues. The V gene's germline CDR1 is SGHTA and CDR2 FQGTGA. CDR3 sequence: CDSSLTSGVDYGYTF. The CDR3 DNA follows: TGTGACAGCAGCTTAACATCAGGGGTAGACTATGGCTACACCTTC.

This clonotype was detected a few times. The chain joins TRBV10-3 to TRBJ2-2; TRBD2 matches 9 bases. The germline V gene encodes CDR1 ENHRY and CDR2 SYGVKD. The CDR3 extends over 14 amino acids. V lost 4 bases and J lost 6; bases outside the gene matches: 3. CDR3 region: CAISGLAGSGELFF. As DNA, the CDR3 is TGTGCCATCAGTGGTCTAGCGGGGTCCGGGGAGCTGTTTTTT.

J is TRBJ1-2 and V is TRBV19; TRBD1 matches at 10 bases. Germline V CDR1 and CDR2: LNHDA, SQIVND (reference sequence). The CDR3 sequence is 14 residues long. J was trimmed by 5 bases and V by 10 bases; bases with no gene match: 10. The CDR3 is CATTRQGASYGYTF. CDR3 coding DNA: TGTGCCACCACCCGACAGGGGGCTTCGTATGGCTACACCTTC. The full variable domain, rest sourced from reference TRBV19 and TRBJ1-2, is DGGITQSPKYLFRKEGQNVTLSCEQNLNHDAMYWYRQDPGQGLRLIYYSQIVNDFQKGDIAEGYSVSREKKESFPLTVTSAQKNPTAFYLCATTRQGASYGYTFGSGTRLTVV.

The chain recombines TRBV20-1 with TRBJ2-7, with TRBD2 as a possible D gene (6 bases). Trimming left V 0 bases short and J 0 bases short, with 6 bases between. This CDR3 comprises 13 residues. Germline loops: CDR1 DFQATT, CDR2 SNEGSKA (reference sequence). The CDR3 region is CSARELASYEQYF. The CDR3 DNA follows: TGCAGTGCTAGAGAACTAGCCTCCTACGAGCAGTACTTC.

This clonotype was observed a handful of times. The rearrangement links TRBV19 to TRBJ1-2; D gene uncertain. The CDR3 is 13 residues long. V lost 2 bases, J lost 2 bases, and 6 bases lay in between. The germline V gene encodes CDR1 LNHDA and CDR2 SQIVND (reference sequence). The CDR3 loop is CASSIPRNYGYTF. In DNA form, the CDR3 reads TGTGCCAGTAGTATACCCAGGAACTATGGCTACACCTTC.

A few counts support this clonotype. The chain uses TRBV7-2 and TRBJ2-3, with TRBD2 identical over 8 bases. CDR1 and CDR2 (germline): SGHTA, FQGNSA. V gave up 0 bases and J gave up 11 bases; unmatched junction bases: 13. The CDR3 is made up of 16 amino acids. CDR3 in DNA: TGTGCCAGCAGCTTAGCGGGGGGGGCGGGCGGGAGGAGGCAGTATTTT. It specifies CASSLAGGAGGRRQYF. The whole variable domain, filled in from reference TRBV7-2 and TRBJ2-3, reads GAGVSQSPSNKVTEKGKDVELRCDPISGHTALYWYRQSLGQGLEFLIYFQGNSAPDKSGLPSDRFSAERTGGSVSTLTIQRTQQEDSAVYLCASSLAGGAGGRRQYFGPGTRLTVL.

Concerning this clonotype: An end of the junction differs from the germline gene, which may be a read error. V and J are TRBV20-1 and TRBJ1-1; weak D call: TRBD1 (6 bases). This CDR3 contains 14 residues. CDR1 is DFQATT, CDR2 SNEGSKA, per germline (reference sequence). CDR3 amino acids: CSSRVEGELGEAFF. The CDR3, as DNA: TGCAGTTCTAGAGTAGAGGGGGAACTGGGTGAAGCTTTCTTT.